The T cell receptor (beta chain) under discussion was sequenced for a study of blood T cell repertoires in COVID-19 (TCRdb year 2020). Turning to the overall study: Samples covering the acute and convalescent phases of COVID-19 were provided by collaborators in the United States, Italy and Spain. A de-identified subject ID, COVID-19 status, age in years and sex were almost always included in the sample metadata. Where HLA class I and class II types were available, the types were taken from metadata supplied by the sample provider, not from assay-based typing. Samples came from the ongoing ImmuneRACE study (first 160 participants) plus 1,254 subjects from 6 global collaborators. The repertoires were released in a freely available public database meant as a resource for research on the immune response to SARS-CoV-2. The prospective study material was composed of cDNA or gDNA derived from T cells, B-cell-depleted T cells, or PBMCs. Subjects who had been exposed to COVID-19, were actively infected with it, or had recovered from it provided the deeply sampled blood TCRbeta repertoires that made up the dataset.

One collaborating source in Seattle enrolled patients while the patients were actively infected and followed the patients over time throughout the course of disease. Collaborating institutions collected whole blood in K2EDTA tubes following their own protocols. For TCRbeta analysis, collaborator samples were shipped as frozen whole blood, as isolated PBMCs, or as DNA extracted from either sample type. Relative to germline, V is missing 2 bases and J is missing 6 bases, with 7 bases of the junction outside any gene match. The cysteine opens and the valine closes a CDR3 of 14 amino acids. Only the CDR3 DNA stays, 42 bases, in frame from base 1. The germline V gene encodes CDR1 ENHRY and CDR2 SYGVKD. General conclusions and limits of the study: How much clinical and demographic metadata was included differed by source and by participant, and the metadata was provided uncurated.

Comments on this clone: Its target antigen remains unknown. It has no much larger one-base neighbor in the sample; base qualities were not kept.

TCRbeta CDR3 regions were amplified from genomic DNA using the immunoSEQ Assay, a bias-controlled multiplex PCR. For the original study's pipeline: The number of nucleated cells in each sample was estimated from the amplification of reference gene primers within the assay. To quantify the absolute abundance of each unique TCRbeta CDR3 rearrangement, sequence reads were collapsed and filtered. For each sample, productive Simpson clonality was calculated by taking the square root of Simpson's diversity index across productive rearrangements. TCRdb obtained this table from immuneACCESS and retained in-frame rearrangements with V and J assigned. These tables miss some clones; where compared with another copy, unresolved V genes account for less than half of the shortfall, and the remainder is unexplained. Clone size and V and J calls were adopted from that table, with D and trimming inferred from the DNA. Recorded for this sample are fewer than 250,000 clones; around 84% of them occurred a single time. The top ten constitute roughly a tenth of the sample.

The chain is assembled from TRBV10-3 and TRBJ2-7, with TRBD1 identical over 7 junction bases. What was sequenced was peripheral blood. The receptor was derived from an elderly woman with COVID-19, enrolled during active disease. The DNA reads TGTGCCATCAGTGAGACAGGGGTAAGTAGCGAGCAGTACGTC. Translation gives CAISETGVSSEQYV.